These 22 T cell receptor beta chains came from one sample sequenced in a study of T cell changes during pregnancy in multiple sclerosis. Data came from immunoSEQ multiplex PCR; TCRdb stores just in-frame clones and leaves some out. Seen here are under 150,000 clones, about 95% observed once, and the top ten hold 0.4% to 0.5%. Sequencing used peripheral blood, obtained after pregnancy. Receptors originate from a female donor with multiple sclerosis, enrolled in a pregnancy study.

The J gene is TRBJ2-1, the V gene TRBV19; D possibly corresponds to TRBD2 (6 bases). Between the trimmed V and J ends, which lost 1 base and 4 bases, there was a span of 14 bases. The length of the CDR3 is 16 residues. Germline loops: CDR1 LNHDA, CDR2 SQIVND (reference sequence). CDR3 sequence reads: CASSIVPGAPYNEQFF. DNA of the CDR3: TGTGCCAGTAGTATAGTACCGGGAGCCCCATACAATGAGCAGTTCTTC. The variable domain in full, with the rest retrieved from reference TRBV19 and TRBJ2-1, is DGGITQSPKYLFRKEGQNVTLSCEQNLNHDAMYWYRQDPGQGLRLIYYSQIVNDFQKGDIAEGYSVSREKKESFPLTVTSAQKNPTAFYLCASSIVPGAPYNEQFFGPGTRLTVL.

This rearrangement joins TRBV27 to TRBJ2-2, with D perhaps matching TRBD1 (7 bases). Per the germline V gene, CDR1 is MNHEY and CDR2 is SMNVEV (reference sequence). With 8 bases removed from V and 3 bases from J, the gap between germline ends came to 22 bases. The CDR3 runs to 17 residues. The CDR3 is CASARRRGRRDTGELFF. The CDR3 DNA reads as TGTGCCAGCGCCCGGCGAAGGGGGCGGAGGGACACCGGGGAGCTGTTTTTT.

V usage is TRBV7-8 and J usage is TRBJ2-5, with D unresolved. The germline V and J ends were trimmed by 2 bases and 5 bases, with 6 bases remaining between them. CDR3 size: 12 residues. The V gene's germline CDR1 is SGHVS and CDR2 FQNEAQ. CDR3 in amino acids: CASSLRAETQYF. CDR3 DNA sequence: TGTGCCAGCAGCTTACGAGCCGAGACCCAGTACTTC. Full variable domain (outside the CDR3, taken from reference TRBV7-8 and TRBJ2-5): GAGVSQSPRYKVAKRGQDVALRCDPISGHVSLFWYQQALGQGPEFLTYFQNEAQLDKSGLPSDRFFAERPEGSVSTLKIQRTQQEDSAVYLCASSLRAETQYFGPGTRLLVL.

This chain connects TRBV29-1 to TRBJ2-7; D is unclear. Germline-derived CDR1 and CDR2 are SQVTM and ANQGSEA. This CDR3 region has 11 residues. Between the trimmed V and J ends, which lost 1 base and 3 bases, there was a span of 4 bases. The CDR3 coding sequence is TGCAGCGTTGAAGGCAGCTACGAGCAGTACTTC. Translating it yields CSVEGSYEQYF.

V and J are TRBV9 and TRBJ1-3, with TRBD1 matching over 7 bases. V lost 4 bases and J lost 1; bases outside the gene matches: 8. In germline, CDR1 is SGDLS, CDR2 YYNGEE. This CDR3 is built from 16 residues. The CDR3 loop is CASSQRTGRSGNTIYF. The CDR3 DNA follows: TGTGCCAGCAGCCAAAGGACAGGCAGATCTGGAAACACCATATATTTT. Variable domain in full (rest from reference TRBV9 and TRBJ1-3): DSGVTQTPKHLITATGQRVTLRCSPRSGDLSVYWYQQSLDQGLQFLIQYYNGEERAKGNILERFSAQQFPDLHSELNLSSLELGDSALYFCASSQRTGRSGNTIYFGEGSWLTVV.

The chain has TRBV5-1 and TRBJ2-7, with TRBD1 identical over 8 bases. Germline V gene sequence: CDR1 SGHRS, CDR2 YFSETQ. V shed 5 bases, J shed 2 bases, and the junction held 12 bases outside the gene matches. The CDR3 contains 16 residues. In DNA, the CDR3 is TGCGCCAGCAGACGAACACCCGGACAGGGAGCCTACGAGCAGTACTTC. It yields the protein CASRRTPGQGAYEQYF.

This chain links TRBV27 with TRBJ1-1; 7 nucleotides match TRBD1. The germline CDR1 and CDR2 sequences are MNHEY and SMNVEV (reference sequence). V lost 1 base and J lost 0; bases outside the gene matches: 8. The CDR3 extends over 17 amino acids. CDR3: CASSLLSGGSMNTEAFF. CDR3 in DNA: TGTGCCAGCAGTTTATTGTCAGGGGGAAGTATGAACACTGAAGCTTTCTTT.

The genes are TRBV9 and TRBJ2-1, with 9 nucleotides matching TRBD1. The germline gives CDR1 SGDLS, CDR2 YYNGEE. Unmatched junction bases numbered 11, after V lost 6 bases and J lost 7 bases. The CDR3 is 15 amino acids. CDR3 nucleotides: TGTGCCAGCACCGCGGGACAGGGTTATTGGAATGAGCAGTTCTTC. Translated: CASTAGQGYWNEQFF.

V and J are TRBV28 and TRBJ2-3; 13 nucleotides line up with TRBD2. With V trimmed by 5 bases and J by 3 bases, 2 bases remained unmatched. The CDR3 totals 15 residues. Per germline, CDR1 MDHEN and CDR2 SYDVKM. The CDR3 is CASSRTSGRTDTQYF. Written as DNA, the CDR3 is TGTGCCAGCAGTCGGACTAGCGGGAGAACAGATACGCAGTATTTT.

The J gene is TRBJ1-5, the V gene TRBV6-1, with 8 bases lining up with TRBD1. The ends lost 4 bases at V and 3 bases at J; junction bases unmatched: 2. Per germline, CDR1 MNHNS and CDR2 SASEGT. This CDR3 has 14 residues. The DNA for the CDR3 is TGTGCCAGCAGTGGGACAGGGTTCAATCAGCCCCAGCATTTT. This sequence encodes CASSGTGFNQPQHF.

V usage is TRBV6-1 and J usage is TRBJ1-5; 9 bases are a match to TRBD1. Germline CDR1 and CDR2: MNHNS and SASEGT. V was clipped by 4 bases and J by 2 bases; unmatched bases: 3. The CDR3 sequence is 15 residues long. The CDR3 here is CASSVGQGGNQPQHF. CDR3 DNA: TGTGCCAGCAGTGTGGGACAGGGCGGCAATCAGCCCCAGCATTTT.

The rearrangement links TRBV7-2 to TRBJ2-7; weak D call: TRBD2 (5 bases). This CDR3 spans 16 amino acids. The V gene lost 1 base and the J gene lost 3 bases, with 16 bases spanning the gap. Germline values: CDR1 SGHTA, CDR2 FQGNSA. The CDR3 DNA sequence: TGTGCCAGCAGCTTAGAAGCGGAAATTGCCTTCTACGAGCAGTACTTC. It codes for CASSLEAEIAFYEQYF. Full variable domain (missing parts from reference TRBV7-2 and TRBJ2-7): GAGVSQSPSNKVTEKGKDVELRCDPISGHTALYWYRQSLGQGLEFLIYFQGNSAPDKSGLPSDRFSAERTGGSVSTLTIQRTQQEDSAVYLCASSLEAEIAFYEQYFGPGTRLTVT.

The chain joins TRBV7-9 to TRBJ2-3; TRBD2 agrees at 8 bases. Germline CDR1 and CDR2: SEHNR and FQNEAQ (reference sequence). This CDR3 has 15 amino acids. V shed 5 bases and J 6 bases; nucleotides not matched to a gene: 10. The DNA for the CDR3 is TGTGCCAGCAGCCCACGTCTTCCGGGGGGGGATACGCAGTATTTT. Protein product: CASSPRLPGGDTQYF. Looking up the rest from reference TRBV7-9 and TRBJ2-3 gives the full variable domain: DTGVSQNPRHKITKRGQNVTFRCDPISEHNRLYWYRQTLGQGPEFLTYFQNEAQLEKSRLLSDRFSAERPKGSFSTLEIQRTEQGDSAMYLCASSPRLPGGDTQYFGPGTRLTVL.

The chain is built from TRBV6-1 and TRBJ2-7; D is undetermined. The germline V gene encodes CDR1 MNHNS and CDR2 SASEGT. The CDR3 covers 11 residues. V lost 11 bases and J lost 5, with 13 bases in between. CDR3 sequence: CASSRQDEQYF. Here the CDR3 DNA reads TGTGCCTCCTCCAGGCAGGACGAGCAGTACTTC.

CDR3 residues: CASSPRTGAKPQHF. The CDR3 DNA reads TGTGCCAGCAGTCCCCGGACAGGGGCGAAGCCCCAGCATTTT. The genes are TRBV27 and TRBJ1-5, with 9 positions matching TRBD1. V lost 5 bases and J lost 8; bases outside the gene matches: 7. The germline V gene encodes CDR1 MNHEY and CDR2 SMNVEV (reference sequence). The CDR3 length is 14 residues.

The CDR3 DNA reads as TGTGCCAGCAGCTTAGACGGGTTCACAGATACGCAGTATTTT. Translated: CASSLDGFTDTQYF. The chain uses TRBV11-1 and TRBJ2-3; D not resolved. Germline V gene lookup returns CDR1 SGHAT and CDR2 FQDESV (reference sequence). V was trimmed by 1 base and J by 2 bases, leaving 7 bases between them. This CDR3 contains 14 residues.

V gene TRBV7-9 combines with J gene TRBJ1-1; D is unclear. Trimming cost V 4 bases and J 0 bases, with 9 bases left between them. The CDR3 contains 14 residues. Germline CDR1 and CDR2: SEHNR and FQNEAQ (reference sequence). The CDR3 protein is CASSSRAVNTEAFF. In DNA form, the CDR3 reads TGTGCCAGCAGCTCGCGGGCGGTGAACACTGAAGCTTTCTTT.

The chain joins TRBV27 to TRBJ2-4, with 10 bases matching TRBD2. V was clipped by 7 bases and J by 4 bases; unmatched bases: 10. CDR1 is MNHEY, CDR2 SMNVEV, per germline (reference sequence). This CDR3 has 16 amino acids. The CDR3 loop is CASKTSGTKFKNIQYF. The CDR3 DNA reads as TGTGCCAGCAAAACTAGCGGGACAAAATTTAAAAACATTCAGTACTTC.

The rearrangement joins TRBV15 to TRBJ2-7; 10 bases fit TRBD1. The CDR3 contains 14 residues. The ends lost 8 bases at V and 3 bases at J; junction bases unmatched: 7. The germline gives CDR1 LNHNV, CDR2 YYDKDF (reference sequence). CDR3 in DNA: TGTGCCACCTCCCGGGGACAGGGGCTCTACGAGCAGTACTTC. Translated, it gives CATSRGQGLYEQYF.

The CDR3 DNA reads as TGTGCCAGTAGTGGGACTAGCGGGAGCTCCTACGAGCAGTACTTC. It codes for CASSGTSGSSYEQYF. V usage is TRBV19 and J usage is TRBJ2-7; 14 nucleotides agree with TRBD2. The CDR3 runs to 15 residues. Germline CDR1 LNHDA, CDR2 SQIVND (reference sequence). The ends lost 5 bases at V and 0 bases at J; junction bases unmatched: 0.

The chain employs TRBV27 and TRBJ2-7; D possibly corresponds to TRBD2 (5 bases). V was pared by 3 bases and J by 5 bases, with 5 bases between. The germline V gene has CDR1 MNHEY and CDR2 SMNVEV (reference sequence). The CDR3 sequence is 11 residues long. The CDR3 spells CASSLGDEQYF. The CDR3 DNA reads as TGTGCCAGCAGTTTGGGAGACGAGCAGTACTTC.

This clone came up a few times. The V call is TRBV7-9, the J call TRBJ1-5, with D unresolved. Germline CDR1 reads SEHNR; CDR2 reads FQNEAQ (reference sequence). V lost 6 bases and J lost 6, with 9 bases in between. The CDR3 is 12 residues long. DNA for the CDR3: TGTGCCAGCAGTCACGAGGGTCAGCCCCAGCATTTT. Its protein product is CASSHEGQPQHF.